This is a list of T cell receptor beta chains from one sample in a study of T cells in Graves' hyperthyroidism and ophthalmopathy. MiXCR, run by TCRdb on the multiplex PCR reads, gives a single entry per CDR3 protein. Of about 270,000 distinct CDR3 sequences in the sample, around 15% are singletons; the top ten hold more than 30%. Source material: blood. These receptors were obtained from a woman aged 45 to 65 with Graves' hyperthyroidism that later progressed to Graves' ophthalmopathy. The CDR3 runs from the conserved cysteine through the conserved F or W. A D gene is named only where the DNA matches it firmly. The size entry is marked missing in some rows and otherwise reads once, few, many or a size class.

-	TRBV28	TRBJ2-7	-	TGTGCCAGCAGTGGCCGCGAGGGGCGCGAGCAGTACTTC	CASSGREGREQYF
-	TRBV28	TRBJ1-5	TRBD1	TGTGCCTGGCCCCCCGGGACAGGGAAGATGTATAGCAATCAGCCCCAGCATTTT	CAWPPGTGKMYSNQPQHF
-	TRBV12-1	TRBJ1-1	-	TGTGCCAGCAGCTTTGGATTACGGGGGGCGAGCACTGAAGCTTTCTTT	CASSFGLRGASTEAFF
many	TRBV6-1	TRBJ2-3	-	TGTGCCAGCATTCTATCGAGGGGGGCTAGAGGGCTTAGCACAGATACGCAGTATTTT	CASILSRGARGLSTDTQYF
-	TRBV20-1	TRBJ1-1	-	TGCAGTGCTAGAGATGCCCGGCAGGGGAACACTGAAGCTTTCTTT	CSARDARQGNTEAFF
-	TRBV25-1	TRBJ1-2	TRBD1	TGTGCCAGCAGTGCCTTAGACCCTGGGACAGCCCGTGGCTACACCTTC	CASSALDPGTARGYTF
many	TRBV5-6	TRBJ2-7	-	TGTGCCAGCAGCCGGACCCCCTACGAGCAGTACTTC	CASSRTPYEQYF
many	TRBV12-5	TRBJ2-5	TRBD2	TGTGCTAGTGCCCTAGGGACTAGCGGTGAACAAGAGACCCAGTACTTC	CASALGTSGEQETQYF
few	TRBV10-2	TRBJ2-7	-	TGCGCCAGCGCAGGGCCGATTACCTACGAGCAGTACTTC	CASAGPITYEQYF
many	TRBV28	TRBJ2-7	-	TGTGCCAGCAGTTCTACCGAGGGCGGAGCCTCCTACGAGCAGTACTTC	CASSSTEGGASYEQYF
many	TRBV20-1	TRBJ1-4	-	TGCAGTGCTAGAAGTGTCAGCACTAATGAAAAACTGTTTTTT	CSARSVSTNEKLFF
-	TRBV6-1	TRBJ1-3	-	TGTGCCAGCAGTTGGGGGGGCCTCCAATCTGGAAACACCATATATTTT	CASSWGGLQSGNTIYF
many	TRBV30	TRBJ1-5	TRBD1	TGTGCCTGGAGTGGGGACGGGACAGGGTGGAATCAGCCCCAGCATTTT	CAWSGDGTGWNQPQHF
many	TRBV20-1	TRBJ2-7	TRBD2	TGCAGTGCCACCCCTCCGGGACTAACCTACGAGCAGTACTTC	CSATPPGLTYEQYF
many	TRBV29-1	TRBJ2-3	TRBD2	TGCAGCGTTGGGGGCGATGGTCTAGCGGGAGGGCCCTTTGATACGCAGTATTTT	CSVGGDGLAGGPFDTQYF
-	TRBV6-4	TRBJ2-3	-	TGTGCCAGCAGTGTTCAGGGGGATACGCAGTATTTT	CASSVQGDTQYF
many	TRBV12-3/TRBV12-4	TRBJ1-5	-	TGTGCCAGCACTGGCAGGGGTTATAGCAATCAGCCCCAGCATTTT	CASTGRGYSNQPQHF
-	TRBV4-1	TRBJ2-7	-	TGCGCCAGCAGTCAGTCCCCGAGCTCCTACGAGCAGTACTTC	CASSQSPSSYEQYF
many	TRBV3-1	TRBJ1-1	TRBD1	TGTGCCAGCAGCCAGTACACAGGGGACACTGAAGCTTTCTTT	CASSQYTGDTEAFF
-	TRBV6-8	TRBJ2-1	TRBD2	TGTGCCACCCACAAGGGACTAGCGGACTACAATGAGCAGTTCTTC	CATHKGLADYNEQFF
-	TRBV4-1	TRBJ2-4	-	TGCGCCAGCAGCCCCCGGCTCTTAGATCAGCTAGCCAAAAACATTCAGTACTTC	CASSPRLLDQLAKNIQYF
many	TRBV12-3/TRBV12-4	TRBJ1-2	-	TGTGCCAGCAGTTTAAACAGTCTCTATGGCTACACCTTC	CASSLNSLYGYTF
many	TRBV7-2	TRBJ2-7	-	TGTGCCAGCAGATCACAAACCTACGAGCAGTACTTC	CASRSQTYEQYF